This T cell receptor beta chain emerged from a study of graft-versus-host responses after intestinal transplantation (dated by TCRdb to about 2021). About the full investigation: The transplants that recipients got were multivisceral, liver-intestinal, or isolated intestinal. Every recipient was given anti-thymocyte globulin induction, then maintenance tacrolimus and steroids for approximately 3 years. After intestinal transplantation, graft-versus-host and host-versus-graft alloreactive T cell clones were followed in the graft, circulation and bone marrow using bulk TCR-beta CDR3 sequencing. Alloreactive clones were identified by sequencing pre-transplant mixed lymphocyte reaction products and comparing these products with unstimulated pre-transplant donor and recipient T cells. The cohort enrolled 24 intestinal transplant recipients, one of whom was a retransplant, and a few patients without pretransplant specimens were excluded. Donor T cell macrochimerism was defined as a peak of at least 4% donor T cells among recipient peripheral blood mononuclear cells. Rather than going through the commercial service, samples from three later patients were sequenced in-house on an Illumina MiSeq and processed with MiXCR. What the study reported, not specific to this receptor: Patients with donor T cell macrochimerism had high GvH to HvG T cell clonal ratios in their allografts. The relatively low number and heterogeneity of intestinal transplant patients limited the conclusions. GvH clones were detected in recipient bone marrow, and some of these GvH clones were observed earlier in ileal mucosa or blood, consistent with an intestinal mucosal origin. Peak levels of circulating GvH clones were associated with declines in HvG clones early after transplant.

Worth noting for this clone: No per-base quality is available; no much larger clone lies one base away.

Reading the label with the study, this specimen's time point is: cells obtained before transplantation from donor or recipient. In the mixed lymphocyte reactions, roughly 200,000 CFSE-labeled pre-transplant responders were plated with roughly 200,000 irradiated violet-dye-labeled stimulators and cultured for 6 days. Proliferating CD3+CD4+CFSE-low and CD3+CD8+CFSE-low responder cells were FACS-sorted on a BD Influx sorter after the mixed lymphocyte reaction. The CDR3 has 15 amino acids, counting the end cysteine and phenylalanine. Only the CDR3 DNA is retained, 45 bases long and in frame from the first base. Taken from the germline V gene, the CDR1 and CDR2 loops are MNHNS and SASEGT. V trim: 6 bases; J trim: 7 bases; unmatched bases: 5. The receptor library was made with the immunoSEQ multiplex PCR assay. For most patients, genomic DNA was isolated using the Qiagen DNeasy Blood and Tissue Kit and was shipped frozen to Adaptive Biotechnologies for TCR sequencing. High-throughput TCR-beta CDR3 sequencing of genomic DNA from most patients was performed by Adaptive Biotechnologies. The original methods were these. Adaptive's ImmunoSEQ software supplied the TCR sequencing data for 18 patients, while MiXCR and VDJtools were used to process three other patients. CD4 versus CD8 sorting errors were corrected by removing sequences found in both subsets at a frequency ratio below 5:1. CDR3 nucleotide sequences shared between donor and recipient were removed because the origin of such sequences could not be assigned. To be classed as alloreactive, a clone needed at least 2-fold expansion over unstimulated cells and a minimum CFSE-low frequency of 0.002% (template counts) or 0.001% (read counts). Clones detected in sequenced pre-transplant spleen, lymph node, or MLR CFSE-low populations of the donor or recipient were defined as mappable. The cumulative frequency of alloreactive clones was calculated as a percentage of all sequences, weighted by copy number. TCRdb retrieved this table from immuneACCESS and kept in-frame rearrangements only. Not all clones are present; in checked studies, unresolved V genes account for under half, and no reason is known for the remainder. The D gene and trimming were derived from the DNA, and the V and J assignments and clone size from that table. The sample table records 14,000 or so clones; 35% to 40% of these occur just once. Roughly 15% of the sample goes to the ten largest clones.

This receptor chain uses TRBV6-1 and TRBJ2-2, and TRBD2 aligns with 13 junction nucleotides. This clonotype originated in a human patient who received an intestinal transplant. The material was alloreactive CD8+ T cells from a mixed lymphocyte reaction culture, obtained before intestinal transplant. This specimen's cell subset or site label, per the study, means: CFSE-low proliferating T cells sorted from approximately six-day pre-transplant mixed lymphocyte reaction (GvH or HvG direction). The CDR3 region: CASSFGTSGIGELFF. The nucleotide sequence reads as follows: TGTGCCAGCAGCTTTGGGACTAGCGGGATCGGGGAGCTGTTTTTT.